This T cell receptor beta chain was found in a study of blood T cells in healthy people across ages. Study-wide findings and caveats: Unsorted PBMCs prevented conclusive naive versus antigen-experienced comparison. The unknown donor CMV status may have confounded expanded clonotype changes.

CDR3 length: 12 amino acids. The V end lost 5 bases, the J end lost 11 bases, and 15 bases lay between the germline ends. Germline loops: CDR1 SGHTA, CDR2 FQGNSA. This clonotype was counted ten times or more. Antigen: not known. With a J-beta primer mix and a sample-barcoded 5' primer, a second PCR ran about 7 to 12 cycles. TCRdb fed the 5' RACE reads into MiXCR, producing one record per CDR3 protein. The sample consists of about 1.7 million distinct CDR3 sequences, under 30% of them appearing once. This rearrangement joins TRBV7-2 to TRBJ1-2, with D perhaps TRBD1 (6 bases). The sequenced sample was blood. This clonotype was sampled from a woman in her 30s in good health. CDR3 nucleotides: TGTGCCAGCAGCCCCGCCAGGGGCGGATACACCTTC. As protein: CASSPARGGYTF.